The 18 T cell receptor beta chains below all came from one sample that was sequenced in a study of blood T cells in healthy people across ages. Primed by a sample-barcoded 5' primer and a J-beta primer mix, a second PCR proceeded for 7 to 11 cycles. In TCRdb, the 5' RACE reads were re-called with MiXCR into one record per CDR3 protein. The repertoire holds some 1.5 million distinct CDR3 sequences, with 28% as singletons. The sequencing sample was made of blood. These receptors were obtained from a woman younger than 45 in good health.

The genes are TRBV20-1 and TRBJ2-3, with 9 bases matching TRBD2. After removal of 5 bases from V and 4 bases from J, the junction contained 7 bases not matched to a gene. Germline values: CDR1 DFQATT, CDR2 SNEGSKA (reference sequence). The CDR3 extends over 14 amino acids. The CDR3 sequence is CSAPPAGGSDTQYF. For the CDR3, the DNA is TGCAGTGCTCCTCCAGCGGGGGGATCAGATACGCAGTATTTT.

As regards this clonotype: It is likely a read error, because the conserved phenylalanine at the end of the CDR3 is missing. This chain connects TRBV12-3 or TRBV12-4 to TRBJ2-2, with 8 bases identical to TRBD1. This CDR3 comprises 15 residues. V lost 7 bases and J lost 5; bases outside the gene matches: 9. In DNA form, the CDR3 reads TGTGCCAGCAACAGACAGGGGCGGGTGACCGGGGAGCTGTTTGTT. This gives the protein CASNRQGRVTGELFV.

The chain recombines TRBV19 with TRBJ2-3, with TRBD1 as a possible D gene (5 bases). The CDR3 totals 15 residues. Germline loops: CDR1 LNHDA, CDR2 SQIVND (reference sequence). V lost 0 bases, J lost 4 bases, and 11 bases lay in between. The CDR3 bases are TGTGCCAGTAGTATAGATGGCAGGGAAGCAGATACGCAGTATTTT. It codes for CASSIDGREADTQYF.

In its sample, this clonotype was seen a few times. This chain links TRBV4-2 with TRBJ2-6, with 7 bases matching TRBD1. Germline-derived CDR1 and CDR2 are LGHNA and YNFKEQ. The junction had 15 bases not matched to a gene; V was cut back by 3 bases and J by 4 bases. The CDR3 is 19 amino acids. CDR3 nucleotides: TGTGCCAGCAGCCACCAACAGACAGGGAAGAAATCCGGGGCCAACGTCCTGACTTTC. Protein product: CASSHQQTGKKSGANVLTF.

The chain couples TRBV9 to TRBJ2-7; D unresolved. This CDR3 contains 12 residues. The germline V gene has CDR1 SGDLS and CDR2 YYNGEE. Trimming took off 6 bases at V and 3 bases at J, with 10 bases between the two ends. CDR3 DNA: TGTGCCAGCAACGTGGGCGGCTACGAGCAGTACTTC. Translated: CASNVGGYEQYF.

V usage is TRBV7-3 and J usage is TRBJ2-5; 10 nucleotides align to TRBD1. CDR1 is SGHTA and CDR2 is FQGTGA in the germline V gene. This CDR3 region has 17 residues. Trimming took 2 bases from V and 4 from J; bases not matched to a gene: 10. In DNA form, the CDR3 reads TGTGCCAGCAGCTTACGGGGAGGGACAGGGGTTGGAGAGACCCAGTACTTC. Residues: CASSLRGGTGVGETQYF.

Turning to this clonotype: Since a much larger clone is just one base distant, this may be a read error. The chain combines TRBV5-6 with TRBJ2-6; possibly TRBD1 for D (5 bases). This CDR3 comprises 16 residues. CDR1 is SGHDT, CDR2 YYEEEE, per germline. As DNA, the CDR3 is TGTGCCAGCAGGGGGATCACAAGCTCTGGGGCCAGCGTCCTGACTTTC. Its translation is CASRGITSSGASVLTF.

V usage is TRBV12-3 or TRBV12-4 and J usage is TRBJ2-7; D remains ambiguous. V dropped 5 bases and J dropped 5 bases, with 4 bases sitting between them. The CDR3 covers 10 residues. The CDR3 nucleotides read TGTGCCAGCAGTATCCACGAGCAGTACTTC. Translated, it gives CASSIHEQYF.

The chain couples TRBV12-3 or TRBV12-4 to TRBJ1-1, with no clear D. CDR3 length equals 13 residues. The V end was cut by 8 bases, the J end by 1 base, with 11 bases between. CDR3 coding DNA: TGTGCCAGCCACTGGTCCGGGAACACTGAAGCTTTCTTT. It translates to CASHWSGNTEAFF.

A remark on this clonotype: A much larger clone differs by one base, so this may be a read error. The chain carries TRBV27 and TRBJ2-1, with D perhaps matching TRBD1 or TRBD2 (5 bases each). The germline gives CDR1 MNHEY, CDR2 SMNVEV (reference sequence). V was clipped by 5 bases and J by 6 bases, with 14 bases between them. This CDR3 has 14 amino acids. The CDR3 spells CASSPFDGANEQFF. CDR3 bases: TGTGCCAGCAGTCCCTTTGACGGGGCCAATGAGCAGTTCTTC.

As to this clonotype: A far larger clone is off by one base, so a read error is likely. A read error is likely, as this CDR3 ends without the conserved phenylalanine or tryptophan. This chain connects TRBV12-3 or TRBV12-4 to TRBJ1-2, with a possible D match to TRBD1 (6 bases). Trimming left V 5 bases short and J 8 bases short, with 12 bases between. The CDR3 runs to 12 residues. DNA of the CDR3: TGTGCCAGCAGTCTACAGGGCGGCGGCTACACCGTC. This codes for CASSLQGGGYTV.

The CDR3 here is CASSSQRDTEAFF. CDR3 DNA sequence: TGCGCCAGCAGCTCGCAACGGGACACTGAAGCTTTCTTT. The V gene is TRBV5-1, the J gene TRBJ1-1; no reliable D call. Per germline, CDR1 SGHRS and CDR2 YFSETQ. Trimming pared 3 bases from V and 3 bases from J, leaving 9 bases between. CDR3 length: 13 residues.

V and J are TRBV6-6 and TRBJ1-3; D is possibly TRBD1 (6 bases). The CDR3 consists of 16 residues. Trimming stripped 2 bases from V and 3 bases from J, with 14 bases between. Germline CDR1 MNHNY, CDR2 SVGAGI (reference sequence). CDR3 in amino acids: CASSYTGTPLGNTIYF. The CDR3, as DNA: TGTGCCAGCAGTTACACAGGGACCCCGCTTGGAAACACCATATATTTT.

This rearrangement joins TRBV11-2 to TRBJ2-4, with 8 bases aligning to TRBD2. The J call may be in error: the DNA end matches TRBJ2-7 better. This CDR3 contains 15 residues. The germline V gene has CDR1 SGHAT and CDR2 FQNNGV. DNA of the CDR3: TGTGCCAGCAGCTTAGTTCAGCGGGAGTACTACGAGCAGTACTTC. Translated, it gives CASSLVQREYYEQYF.

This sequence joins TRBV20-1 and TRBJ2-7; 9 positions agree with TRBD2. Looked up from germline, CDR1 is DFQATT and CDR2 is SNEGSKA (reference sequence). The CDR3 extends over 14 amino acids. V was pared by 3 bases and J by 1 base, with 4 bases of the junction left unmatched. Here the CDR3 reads CSARTLAGSYEQYF. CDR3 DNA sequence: TGCAGTGCTAGGACCCTAGCGGGGTCCTACGAGCAGTACTTC.

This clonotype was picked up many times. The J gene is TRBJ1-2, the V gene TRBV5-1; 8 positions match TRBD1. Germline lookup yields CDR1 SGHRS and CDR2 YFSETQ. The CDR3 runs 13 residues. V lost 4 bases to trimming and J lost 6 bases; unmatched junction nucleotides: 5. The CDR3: CASSPQGVDGYTF. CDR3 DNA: TGCGCCAGCAGCCCACAGGGGGTCGATGGCTACACCTTC.

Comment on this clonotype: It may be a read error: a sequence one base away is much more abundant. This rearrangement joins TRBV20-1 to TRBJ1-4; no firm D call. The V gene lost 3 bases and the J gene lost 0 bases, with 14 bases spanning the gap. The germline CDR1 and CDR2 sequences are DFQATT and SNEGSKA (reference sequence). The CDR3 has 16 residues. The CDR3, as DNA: TGCAGTGCTAGCGATCGAGAGGAGGCAACTAATGAAAAACTGTTTTTT. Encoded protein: CSASDREEATNEKLFF.

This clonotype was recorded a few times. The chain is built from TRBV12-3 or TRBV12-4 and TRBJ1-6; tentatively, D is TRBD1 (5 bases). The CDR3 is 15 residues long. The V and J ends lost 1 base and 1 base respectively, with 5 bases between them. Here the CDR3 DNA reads TGTGCCAGCAGTTTAGGACAGTCCTATAATTCACCCCTCCACTTT. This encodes CASSLGQSYNSPLHF.